These T cell receptor beta chains were read from a single sample in a study of OX40 agonist ivuxolimab in advanced cancers. Clones were sequenced by immunoSEQ multiplex PCR, and TCRdb holds only the in-frame ones, with some missing. The sample includes 62,000 or so clones, roughly four fifths of them seen just once. Material: CD4+ or CD8+ T cells sorted from blood, obtained in a trial of the OX40 agonist ivuxolimab. These receptor sequences come from an adult with an advanced solid tumor such as melanoma, head and neck, liver or kidney cancer. Both conserved end residues are part of each CDR3. The order of the fields is V gene, J gene, CDR3 protein.

>TRBV5-5|TRBJ1-1
CASSFGSVNTEAFF
>TRBV10-3|TRBJ2-2
CAISELRTGNTGELFF
>TRBV11-2|TRBJ1-2
CASSLDGKGRWDYGYTF
>TRBV6-6|TRBJ2-7
CASSFGPYEQYF
>TRBV4-3|TRBJ1-2
CASSLTLRAGYTF
>TRBV4-3|TRBJ2-2
CASSQEQLAGRTGELFF
>TRBV19|TRBJ2-7
CASSRGQGASTYEQYF
>TRBV30|TRBJ1-5
CAWSRGSGDNQPQHF
>TRBV19|TRBJ2-1
CASTPGGVNEQFF
>TRBV15|TRBJ2-1
CATSSPTSPPYNEQFF
>TRBV7-8|TRBJ2-7
CASSSPGSGGAYEQYF
>TRBV18|TRBJ1-1
CASSPNSGTWNTEAFF
>TRBV6-6|TRBJ1-1
CASSYSRRGNTEAFF